This is a list of T cell receptor beta chains from one sample in a study of tumor-infiltrating lymphocytes in glioblastoma multiforme. Each CDR3 protein gets one entry after TCRdb re-called the multiplex PCR reads with MiXCR. Of 15,000 to 20,000 distinct CDR3 sequences in the sample, about two thirds were seen once. The specimen was peripheral blood. These receptors came from a male donor with glioblastoma. The CDR3 runs from the conserved cysteine through the conserved F or W. The order of the fields is D gene, V gene, J gene, clone size, CDR3 protein, CDR3 DNA. A D gene is named only where the DNA matches it firmly. Clone size is not always given. Where it is, it says once, few, many or a class for expanded clones.

>TRBD2|TRBV29-1|TRBJ2-1|NA
CSAETSGSVNGQFF
TGCAGCGCCGAGACTAGCGGGAGTGTGAATGGGCAATTCTTC
>TRBD2|TRBV10-3|TRBJ2-3|many
CAISEPGLADTDTQYF
TGTGCCATCAGCGAACCGGGACTAGCGGACACAGATACGCAGTATTTT
>TRBD1|TRBV10-3|TRBJ1-2|many
CAISESGGGDNYGYTF
TGTGCCATCAGTGAGAGTGGAGGGGGCGATAACTATGGCTACACCTTC
>NA|TRBV29-1|TRBJ2-2|many
CSVHQGPTGELFF
TGCAGCGTTCACCAGGGCCCCACCGGGGAGCTGTTTTTT
>NA|TRBV5-1|TRBJ2-3|few
CASSGQTRGADTQYF
TGCGCCAGCAGTGGACAGACTAGGGGGGCCGATACGCAGTATTTT
>TRBD2|TRBV11-3|TRBJ2-1|few
CASSLETSELSNEQFF
TGTGCCAGCAGCTTAGAAACTAGCGAACTTTCCAATGAGCAGTTCTTC
>TRBD1|TRBV11-2|TRBJ1-4|NA
CASSLTGANEKLFF
TGTGCCAGCAGCTTGACAGGGGCTAATGAAAAACTGTTTTTT
>TRBD1|TRBV6-1|TRBJ2-1|NA
CASSERQGEGNEQFF
TGTGCCAGCAGTGAAAGACAGGGAGAAGGAAATGAGCAGTTCTTC
>NA|TRBV29-1|TRBJ2-3|NA
CIVALRTSGTDTQYF
TGCATCGTTGCCTTAAGAACATCCGGCACAGATACGCAGTATTTT
>NA|TRBV11-2|TRBJ1-1|NA
CASSLAGGSTNTEAFF
TGTGCCAGCAGCTTAGCGGGCGGGTCTACGAACACTGAAGCTTTCTTT
>NA|TRBV11-2|TRBJ2-3|NA
CASSFLGRRTDTQYF
TGTGCCAGCAGCTTTTTAGGGAGGAGGACAGATACTCAGTATTTT
>NA|TRBV24-1|TRBJ2-2|many
CATSDTRQGGYGELFF
TGTGCCACCAGTGATACCAGACAGGGAGGATACGGGGAGCTGTTTTTT
>TRBD1|TRBV10-2|TRBJ1-6|many
CASSVGQGVGSPLHF
TGCGCCAGCAGTGTGGGACAGGGGGTCGGTTCACCCCTCCACTTT
>TRBD1|TRBV28|TRBJ2-5|many
CASSKTGDRETQYF
TGTGCCAGCAGTAAGACAGGGGATCGGGAGACCCAGTACTTC
>NA|TRBV20-1|TRBJ2-5|NA
CSAQTGGAAGGIGTQYF
TGCAGTGCACAGACAGGGGGCGCAGCGGGAGGGATTGGGACCCAGTACTTC
>NA|TRBV11-1|TRBJ2-2|NA
CTSGLALNTRELFF
TGTACCAGCGGCTTAGCGTTGAACACCCGGGAGCTGTTTTTT
>NA|TRBV11-1|TRBJ2-6|NA
CASILFEANVLTF
TGTGCCAGCATCCTTTTTGAGGCCAACGTCCTGACTTTC
>NA|TRBV20-1|TRBJ2-7|NA
CSDRFRGYYGQYF
TGCAGTGATAGATTTAGGGGGTACTACGGGCAGTACTTC
>NA|TRBV6-5|TRBJ1-1|NA
CASSYEPNAEASF
TGTGCCAGCAGTTACGAACCAAACGCTGAAGCTTCCTTT
>NA|TRBV11-2|TRBJ2-3|NA
CASSLGYAPAHVNTQYF
TGTGCCAGCAGCTTAGGATACGCCCCAGCCCATGTTAATACGCAGTATTTT
>TRBD2|TRBV20-1|TRBJ2-7|NA
CSARDREGTHKQYF
TGCAGTGCCAGAGATCGGGAGGGAACCCACAAGCAGTACTTC
>NA|TRBV5-6|TRBJ2-1|NA
CASSFFAQEQYNEQLF
TGTGCCAGCAGCTTTTTTGCGCAGGAACAGTACAATGAGCAACTCTTC
>NA|TRBV11-3|TRBJ2-5|NA
CASSLGQGPQETQYF
TGTGCCAGCAGCTTAGGGCAGGGGCCGCAAGAGACCCAGTACTTC
>NA|TRBV20-1|TRBJ2-3|NA
CSARVGGATDTQYF
TGCAGTGCTAGAGTTGGCGGGGCAACAGATACGCAGTATTTT
>NA|TRBV11-2|TRBJ1-1|NA
CAGTLRGRRGLPIF
TGTGCCGGCACCTTAAGGGGACGCAGGGGCCTACCGATCTTT
>NA|TRBV6-1|TRBJ1-1|NA
CASSVDIGGTEAFF
TGTGCCAGCAGTGTGGACATAGGTGGGACTGAAGCTTTCTTT
>NA|TRBV12-3/TRBV12-4|TRBJ2-1|NA
CASSSLLTEQFF
TGTGCCAGCAGTTCACTCCTAACTGAGCAGTTCTTC
>TRBD2|TRBV29-1|TRBJ2-2|NA
CSVELGAGGYGELFF
TGCAGCGTTGAACTGGGAGCGGGAGGGTACGGGGAGCTGTTCTTT
>NA|TRBV2|TRBJ1-2|NA
CASSVGPRGEDGYTF
TGTGCCAGCAGTGTGGGCCCCAGGGGCGAGGATGGCTACACCTTC
>NA|TRBV20-1|TRBJ2-7|NA
CSVGGGISYEQYF
TGCAGTGTGGGGGGCGGGATCTCCTACGAGCAGTACTTC
>TRBD2|TRBV6-6|TRBJ2-1|once
CASRTGGPKREQFF
TGTGCCAGCAGGACGGGAGGCCCTAAACGTGAGCAGTTCTTC
>TRBD1|TRBV6-5|TRBJ2-1|NA
CASRSGQAYNEQFF
TGTGCCAGCAGGTCAGGACAGGCCTACAATGAGCAGTTCTTC
>NA|TRBV6-5|TRBJ2-3|many
CASTPGDGPDTQYF
TGTGCCAGCACCCCGGGAGATGGGCCAGATACGCAGTATTTT
>TRBD1|TRBV11-2|TRBJ1-1|NA
CASIPGSGTGIRMNTEALF
TGTGCCAGCATCCCAGGATCCGGGACAGGGATCAGGATGAACACTGAAGCTTTATTT
>NA|TRBV11-2|TRBJ1-1|NA
CASSFSRENTEAFF
TGTGCCAGCAGCTTTAGTCGGGAGAACACTGAAGCTTTCTTT
>NA|TRBV5-1|TRBJ2-7|many
CASAWGPGPYEQYF
TGCGCGTCAGCTTGGGGTCCAGGTCCCTACGAGCAGTACTTC
>NA|TRBV6-8|TRBJ1-4|many
CASSHPRQTTNEKLFF
TGTGCCAGCAGCCATCCCCGCCAGACAACTAATGAAAAACTGTTTTTT
>TRBD2|TRBV29-1|TRBJ2-2|NA
CSAERGGELFF
TGCAGCGCCGAGCGGGGGGGGGAGCTGTTTTTT
>NA|TRBV12-3/TRBV12-4|TRBJ2-3|NA
CASSRPNTDTQYF
TGTGCCAGCAGTCGACCAAACACAGATACGCAGTATTTT
>NA|TRBV28|TRBJ2-2|NA
CASSFVMAAGPGELFF
TGTGCCAGCAGTTTCGTGATGGCGGCAGGGCCCGGGGAGCTGTTTTTT
>TRBD2|TRBV6-1|TRBJ2-1|NA
CANSELAGGGGGEQFF
TGTGCCAACAGTGAGTTAGCGGGAGGTGGAGGTGGTGAGCAGTTCTTC
>NA|TRBV5-1|TRBJ2-5|many
CASSLGSRQETQYF
TGCGCCAGCAGCTTGGGGTCCAGACAAGAGACCCAGTACTTC
>NA|TRBV11-2|TRBJ2-1|NA
CDSSPRSERTYEQFF
TGTGACAGCAGCCCGAGGTCGGAGCGGACCTATGAGCAGTTCTTC
>TRBD2|TRBV12-3/TRBV12-4|TRBJ2-5|NA
CASSWQVSGAEETQYF
TGTGCCAGCTCGTGGCAGGTTAGCGGGGCGGAGGAGACCCAGTACTTC
>TRBD1|TRBV28|TRBJ2-2|NA
CASSRDRGAGELFF
TGTGCCAGCAGCCGGGACAGGGGGGCCGGGGAGCTGTTTTTT
>TRBD1|TRBV7-9|TRBJ1-1|NA
CASTLGGTGGTEAFF
TGTGCCAGCACCTTAGGAGGGACAGGGGGGACTGAAGCTTTCTTT
>NA|TRBV11-2|TRBJ2-1|NA
CASNAAGHNEQFF
TGTGCCAGCAACGCGGCGGGGCACAATGAGCAGTTCTTC
>NA|TRBV11-2|TRBJ1-2|few
CASSLGAGYGYTF
TGTGCCAGCAGCTTAGGTGCTGGATATGGCTACACCTTC